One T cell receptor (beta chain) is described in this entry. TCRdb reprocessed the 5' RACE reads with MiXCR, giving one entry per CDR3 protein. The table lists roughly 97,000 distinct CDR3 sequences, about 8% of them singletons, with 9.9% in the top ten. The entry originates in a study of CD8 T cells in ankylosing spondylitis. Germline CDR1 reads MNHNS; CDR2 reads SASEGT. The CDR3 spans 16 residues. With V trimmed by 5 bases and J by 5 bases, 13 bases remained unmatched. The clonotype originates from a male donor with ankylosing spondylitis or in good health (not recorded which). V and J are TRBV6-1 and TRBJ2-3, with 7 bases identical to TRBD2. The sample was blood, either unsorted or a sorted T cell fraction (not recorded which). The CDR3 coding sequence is TGTGCCAGCAGTCGCAAGACGAGCGGGGCGGGAGATACGCAGTATTTT. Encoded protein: CASSRKTSGAGDTQYF.